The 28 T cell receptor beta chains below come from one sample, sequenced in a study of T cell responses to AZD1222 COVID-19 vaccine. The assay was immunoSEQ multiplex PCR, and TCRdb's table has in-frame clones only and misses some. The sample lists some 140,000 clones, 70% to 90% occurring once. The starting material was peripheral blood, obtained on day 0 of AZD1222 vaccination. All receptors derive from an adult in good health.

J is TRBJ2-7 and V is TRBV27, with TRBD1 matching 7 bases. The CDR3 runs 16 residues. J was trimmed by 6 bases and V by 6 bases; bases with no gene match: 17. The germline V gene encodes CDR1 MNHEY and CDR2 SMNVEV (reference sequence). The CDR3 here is CASSNLQSTGLREQYF. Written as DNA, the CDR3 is TGTGCCAGCAGCAACTTACAGTCGACAGGGTTACGCGAGCAGTACTTC.

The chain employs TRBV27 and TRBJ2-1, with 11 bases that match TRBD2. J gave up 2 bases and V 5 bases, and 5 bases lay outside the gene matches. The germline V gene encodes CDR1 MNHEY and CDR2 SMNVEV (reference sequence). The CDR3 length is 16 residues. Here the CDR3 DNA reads TGTGCCAGCAGTCCGGGGACTAGCGGTACCTACAATGAGCAGTTCTTC. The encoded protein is CASSPGTSGTYNEQFF.

This CDR3 reads CASSPGPRSSYNSPLHF. CDR3 DNA: TGTGCCAGCAGCCCGGGACCTAGGAGCTCCTATAATTCACCCCTCCACTTT. This chain links TRBV3-1 (or the pseudogene TRBV3-2) with TRBJ1-6; possible D gene TRBD1, 5 bases. The CDR3 totals 17 residues. The V end lost 4 bases, the J end lost 0 bases, and 13 bases lay between the germline ends. CDR1 LGHDT and CDR2 YNNKEL come from the germline V gene (reference sequence).

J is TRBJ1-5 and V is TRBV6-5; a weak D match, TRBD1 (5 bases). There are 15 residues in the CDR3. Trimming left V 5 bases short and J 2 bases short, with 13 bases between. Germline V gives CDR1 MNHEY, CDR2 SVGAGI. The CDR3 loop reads CASSMGPEGNQPQHF. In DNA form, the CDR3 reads TGTGCCAGCAGTATGGGACCCGAGGGCAATCAGCCCCAGCATTTT.

CDR3 in DNA: TGTGCCAGTAGTATCGGTTCAGACAATCAGCCCCAGCATTTT. This translates into CASSIGSDNQPQHF. The V and J genes are TRBV19 and TRBJ1-5; D gene uncertain. From germline, CDR1 is LNHDA and CDR2 SQIVND (reference sequence). The CDR3 runs 14 residues. The germline V and J ends were trimmed by 3 bases and 3 bases, with 9 bases remaining between them.

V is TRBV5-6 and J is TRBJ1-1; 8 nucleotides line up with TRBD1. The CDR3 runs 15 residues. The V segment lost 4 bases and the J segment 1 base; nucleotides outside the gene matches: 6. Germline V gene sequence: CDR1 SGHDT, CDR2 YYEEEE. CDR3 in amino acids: CASSVDDRGNTEAFF. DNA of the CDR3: TGTGCCAGCAGCGTAGATGACAGGGGGAACACTGAAGCTTTCTTT. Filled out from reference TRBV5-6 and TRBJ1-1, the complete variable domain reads DAGVTQSPTHLIKTRGQQVTLRCSPKSGHDTVSWYQQALGQGPQFIFQYYEEEERQRGNFPDRFSGHQFPNYSSELNVNALLLGDSALYLCASSVDDRGNTEAFFGQGTRLTVV.

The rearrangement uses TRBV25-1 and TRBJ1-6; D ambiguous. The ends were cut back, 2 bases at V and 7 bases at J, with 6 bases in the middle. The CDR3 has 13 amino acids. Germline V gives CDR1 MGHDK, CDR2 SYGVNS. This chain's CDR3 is CASSERANSPLHF. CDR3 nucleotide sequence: TGTGCCAGCAGTGAACGGGCCAATTCACCCCTCCACTTT.

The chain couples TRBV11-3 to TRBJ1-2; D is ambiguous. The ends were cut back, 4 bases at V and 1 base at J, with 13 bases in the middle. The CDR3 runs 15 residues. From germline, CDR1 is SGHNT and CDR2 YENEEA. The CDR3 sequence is CASSSNLRDNYGYTF. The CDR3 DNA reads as TGTGCCAGCAGCTCGAACCTTAGGGATAACTATGGCTACACCTTC.

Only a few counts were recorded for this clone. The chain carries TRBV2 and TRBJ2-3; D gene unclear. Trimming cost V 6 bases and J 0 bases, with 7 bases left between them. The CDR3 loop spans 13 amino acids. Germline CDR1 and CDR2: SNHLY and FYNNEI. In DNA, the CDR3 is TGTGCCAGCAGCGAGGACAGCACAGATACGCAGTATTTT. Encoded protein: CASSEDSTDTQYF.

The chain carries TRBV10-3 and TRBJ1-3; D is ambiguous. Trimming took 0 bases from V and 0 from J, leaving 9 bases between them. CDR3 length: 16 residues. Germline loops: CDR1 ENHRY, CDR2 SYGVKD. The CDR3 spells CAISESSMGSGNTIYF. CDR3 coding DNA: TGTGCCATCAGTGAGTCGTCCATGGGCTCTGGAAACACCATATATTTT.

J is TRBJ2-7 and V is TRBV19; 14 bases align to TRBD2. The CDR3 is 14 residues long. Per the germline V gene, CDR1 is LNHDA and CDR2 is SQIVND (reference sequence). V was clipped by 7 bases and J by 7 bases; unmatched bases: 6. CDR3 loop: CASKGTSGSQEQYF. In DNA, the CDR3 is TGTGCCAGTAAGGGGACTAGCGGGAGTCAGGAGCAGTACTTC.

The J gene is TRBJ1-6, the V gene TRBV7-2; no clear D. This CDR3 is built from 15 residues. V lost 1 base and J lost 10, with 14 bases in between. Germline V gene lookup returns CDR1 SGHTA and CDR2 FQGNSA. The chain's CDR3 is CASSLGYRVKSPLHF. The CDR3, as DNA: TGTGCCAGCAGCTTAGGGTATAGGGTTAAATCACCCCTCCACTTT. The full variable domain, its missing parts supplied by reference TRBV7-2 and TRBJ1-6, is GAGVSQSPSNKVTEKGKDVELRCDPISGHTALYWYRQSLGQGLEFLIYFQGNSAPDKSGLPSDRFSAERTGGSVSTLTIQRTQQEDSAVYLCASSLGYRVKSPLHFGNGTRLTVT.

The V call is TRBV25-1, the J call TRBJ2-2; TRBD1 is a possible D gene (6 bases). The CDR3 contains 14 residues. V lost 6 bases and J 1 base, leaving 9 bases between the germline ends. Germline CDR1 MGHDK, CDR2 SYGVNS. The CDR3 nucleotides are TGTGCCAGCAGAAGGGGACAGAACACCGGGGAGCTGTTTTTT. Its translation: CASRRGQNTGELFF.

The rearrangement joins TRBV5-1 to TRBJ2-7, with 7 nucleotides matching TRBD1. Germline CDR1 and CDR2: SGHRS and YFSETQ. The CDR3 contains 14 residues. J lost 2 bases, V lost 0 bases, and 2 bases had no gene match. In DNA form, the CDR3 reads TGCGCCAGCAGCTTGGTTCAGGGGGCCTACGAGCAGTACTTC. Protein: CASSLVQGAYEQYF.

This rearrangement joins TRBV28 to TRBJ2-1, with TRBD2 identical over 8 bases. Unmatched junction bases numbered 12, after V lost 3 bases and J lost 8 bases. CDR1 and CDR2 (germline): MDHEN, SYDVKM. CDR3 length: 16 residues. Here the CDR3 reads CASSLPWSGSLDEQFF. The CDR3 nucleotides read TGTGCCAGCAGTTTGCCCTGGAGCGGGAGCCTGGATGAGCAGTTCTTC.

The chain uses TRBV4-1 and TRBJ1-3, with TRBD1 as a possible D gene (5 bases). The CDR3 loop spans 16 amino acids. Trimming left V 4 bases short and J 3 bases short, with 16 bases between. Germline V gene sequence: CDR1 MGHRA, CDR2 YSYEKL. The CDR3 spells CASSRVLRDRGNTIYF. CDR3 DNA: TGCGCCAGCAGCCGGGTACTCCGGGACCGTGGAAACACCATATATTTT.

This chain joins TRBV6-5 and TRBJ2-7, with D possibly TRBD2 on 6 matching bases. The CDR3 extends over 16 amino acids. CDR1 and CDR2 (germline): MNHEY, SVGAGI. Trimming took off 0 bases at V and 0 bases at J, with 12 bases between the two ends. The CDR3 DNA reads TGTGCCAGCAGTTACTCTTTAGCGGAACCCTCCTACGAGCAGTACTTC. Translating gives CASSYSLAEPSYEQYF.

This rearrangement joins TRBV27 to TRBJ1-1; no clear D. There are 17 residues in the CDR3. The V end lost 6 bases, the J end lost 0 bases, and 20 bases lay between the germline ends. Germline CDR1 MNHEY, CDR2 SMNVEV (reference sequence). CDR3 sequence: CASRRGQSDPMNTEAFF. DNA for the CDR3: TGTGCCAGCAGGCGAGGGCAGAGCGACCCGATGAACACTGAAGCTTTCTTT.

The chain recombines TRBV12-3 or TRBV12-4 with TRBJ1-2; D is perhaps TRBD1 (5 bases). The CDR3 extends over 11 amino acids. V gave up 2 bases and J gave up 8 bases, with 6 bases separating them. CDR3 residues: CASSLNRGYTF. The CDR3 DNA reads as TGTGCCAGCAGTTTAAACAGGGGCTACACCTTC.

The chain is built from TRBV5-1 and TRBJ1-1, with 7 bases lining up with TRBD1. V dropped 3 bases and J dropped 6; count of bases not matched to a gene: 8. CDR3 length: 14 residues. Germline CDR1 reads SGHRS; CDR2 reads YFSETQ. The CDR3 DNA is TGCGCCAGCAGCTCATCGACAGGGAATCCTGAAGCTTTCTTT. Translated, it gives CASSSSTGNPEAFF.

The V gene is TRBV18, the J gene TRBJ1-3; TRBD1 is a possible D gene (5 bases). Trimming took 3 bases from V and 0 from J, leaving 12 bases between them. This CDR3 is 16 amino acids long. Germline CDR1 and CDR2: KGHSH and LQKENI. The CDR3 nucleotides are TGTGCCAGCTCACCCCCGGGACGGTTCTCTGGAAACACCATATATTTT. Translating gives CASSPPGRFSGNTIYF.

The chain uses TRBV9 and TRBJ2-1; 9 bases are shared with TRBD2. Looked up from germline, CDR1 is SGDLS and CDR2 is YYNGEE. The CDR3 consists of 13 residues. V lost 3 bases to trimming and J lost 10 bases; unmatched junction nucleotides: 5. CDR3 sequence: CASSDPSGREQFF. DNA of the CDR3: TGTGCCAGCAGCGATCCAAGCGGGAGGGAGCAGTTCTTC.

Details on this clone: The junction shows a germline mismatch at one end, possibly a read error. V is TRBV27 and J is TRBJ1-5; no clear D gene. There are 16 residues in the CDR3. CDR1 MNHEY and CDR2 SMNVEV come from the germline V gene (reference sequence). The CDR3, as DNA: TGTACCAGCAGTTTAGGCCAACGGACCAACATTCAGCCCCAGCATTTT. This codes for CTSSLGQRTNIQPQHF.

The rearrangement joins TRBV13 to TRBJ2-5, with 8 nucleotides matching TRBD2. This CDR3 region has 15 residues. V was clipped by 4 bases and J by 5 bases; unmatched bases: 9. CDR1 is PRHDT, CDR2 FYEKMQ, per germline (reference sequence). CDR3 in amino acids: CASSSRLGGRETQYF. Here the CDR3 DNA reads TGTGCCAGCAGCTCCCGGCTGGGCGGGAGGGAGACCCAGTACTTC.

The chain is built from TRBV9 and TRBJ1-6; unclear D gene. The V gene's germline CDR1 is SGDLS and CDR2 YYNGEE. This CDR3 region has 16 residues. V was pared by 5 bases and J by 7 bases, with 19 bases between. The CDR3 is CASSKTVGPQNSPLHF. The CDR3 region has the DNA TGTGCCAGCAGTAAAACCGTTGGCCCCCAGAATTCACCCCTCCACTTT. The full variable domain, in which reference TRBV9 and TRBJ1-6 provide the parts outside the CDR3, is DSGVTQTPKHLITATGQRVTLRCSPRSGDLSVYWYQQSLDQGLQFLIQYYNGEERAKGNILERFSAQQFPDLHSELNLSSLELGDSALYFCASSKTVGPQNSPLHFGNGTRLTVT.

The CDR3 DNA sequence: TGCGCCAGCAGCTTCAGGACAGGGCCCAACGAGCAGTACTTC. As protein: CASSFRTGPNEQYF. The genes are TRBV5-1 and TRBJ2-7, with 8 bases identical to TRBD1. CDR1 is SGHRS and CDR2 is YFSETQ in the germline V gene. V shed 2 bases and J 5 bases; nucleotides not matched to a gene: 6. The CDR3 consists of 14 residues.

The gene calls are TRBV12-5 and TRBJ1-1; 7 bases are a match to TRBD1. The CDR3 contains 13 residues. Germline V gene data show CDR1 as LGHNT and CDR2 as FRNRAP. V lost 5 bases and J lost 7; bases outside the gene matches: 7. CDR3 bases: TGTGCTAGTGGTGGCAGGGGGAACGGTGAAGCTTTCTTT. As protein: CASGGRGNGEAFF.

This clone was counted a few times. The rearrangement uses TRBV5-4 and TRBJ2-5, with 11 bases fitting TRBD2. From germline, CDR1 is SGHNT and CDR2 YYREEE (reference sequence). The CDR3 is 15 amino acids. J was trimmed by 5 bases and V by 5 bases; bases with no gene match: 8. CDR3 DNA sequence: TGTGCCAGCAGTCTAGTAGCGGGAGGGCGGGAGACCCAGTACTTC. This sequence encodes CASSLVAGGRETQYF.